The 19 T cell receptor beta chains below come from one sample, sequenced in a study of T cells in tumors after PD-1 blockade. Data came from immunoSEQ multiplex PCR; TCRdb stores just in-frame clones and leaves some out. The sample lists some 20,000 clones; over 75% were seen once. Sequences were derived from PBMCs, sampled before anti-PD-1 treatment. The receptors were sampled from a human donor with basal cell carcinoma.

DNA of the CDR3: TGTGCCAGCAGTTACAGCGGTAGCGGGGGTGGAGAGACCCAGTACTTC. Encoded protein: CASSYSGSGGGETQYF. The rearrangement joins TRBV6-2 or TRBV6-3 to TRBJ2-5; TRBD2 matches 9 bases. The CDR3 contains 16 residues. The ends lost 2 bases at V and 4 bases at J; junction bases unmatched: 8. Germline-derived CDR1 and CDR2 are MNHEY and SVGEGT.

In DNA, the CDR3 is TGCACCGACGGACGGGGGGGAAGCTCCTACAATGAGCAGTTCTTC. This gives the protein CTDGRGGSSYNEQFF. The chain carries TRBV1 and TRBJ2-1; TRBD2, the table's D call, lacks a check against the DNA. TRBV1 is labeled a pseudogene. CDR3 length: 15 amino acids.

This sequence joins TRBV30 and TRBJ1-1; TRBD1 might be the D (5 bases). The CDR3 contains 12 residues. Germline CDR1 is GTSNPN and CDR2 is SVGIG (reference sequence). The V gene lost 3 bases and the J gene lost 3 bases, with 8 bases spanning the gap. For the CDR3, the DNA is TGTGCCTGGAGCCAGGGATACACTGAAGCTTTCTTT. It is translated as CAWSQGYTEAFF.

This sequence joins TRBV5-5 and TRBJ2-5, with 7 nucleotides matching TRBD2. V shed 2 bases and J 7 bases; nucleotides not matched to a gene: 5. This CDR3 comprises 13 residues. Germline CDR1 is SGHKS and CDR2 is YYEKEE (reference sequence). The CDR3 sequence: CASSFLADATQYF. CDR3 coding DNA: TGTGCCAGCAGCTTTCTAGCGGACGCGACCCAGTACTTC.

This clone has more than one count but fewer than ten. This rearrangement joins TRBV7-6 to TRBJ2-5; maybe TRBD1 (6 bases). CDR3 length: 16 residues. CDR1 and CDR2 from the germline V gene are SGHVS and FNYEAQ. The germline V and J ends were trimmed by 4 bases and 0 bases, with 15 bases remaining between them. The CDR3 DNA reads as TGTGCCAGCAGCTCGTCCGGGACAAGACACCAAGAGACCCAGTACTTC. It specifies CASSSSGTRHQETQYF.

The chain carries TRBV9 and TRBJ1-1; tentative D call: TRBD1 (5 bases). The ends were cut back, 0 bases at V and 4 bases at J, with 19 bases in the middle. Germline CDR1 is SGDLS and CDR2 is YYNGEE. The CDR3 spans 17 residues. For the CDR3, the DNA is TGTGCCAGCAGCGTAGACCCGCCGGGGGGAGGTTTCACTGAAGCTTTCTTT. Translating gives CASSVDPPGGGFTEAFF.

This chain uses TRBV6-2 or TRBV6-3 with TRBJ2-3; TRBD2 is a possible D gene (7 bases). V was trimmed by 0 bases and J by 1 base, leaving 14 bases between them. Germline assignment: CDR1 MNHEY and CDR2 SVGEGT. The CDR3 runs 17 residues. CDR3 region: CASSYSRGGGRTDTQYF. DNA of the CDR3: TGTGCCAGCAGTTACTCGAGGGGGGGTGGTCGCACAGATACGCAGTATTTT.

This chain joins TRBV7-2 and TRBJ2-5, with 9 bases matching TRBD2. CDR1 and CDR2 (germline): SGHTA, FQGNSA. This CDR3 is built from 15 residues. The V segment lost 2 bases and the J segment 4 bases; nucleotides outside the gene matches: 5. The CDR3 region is CASSLTSGSGETQYF. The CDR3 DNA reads TGTGCCAGCAGCTTAACTAGCGGGTCTGGAGAGACCCAGTACTTC.

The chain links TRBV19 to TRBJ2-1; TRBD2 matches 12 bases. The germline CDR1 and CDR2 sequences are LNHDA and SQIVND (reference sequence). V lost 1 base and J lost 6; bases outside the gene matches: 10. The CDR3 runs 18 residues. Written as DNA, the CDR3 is TGTGCCAGTAGTATAGCGGCGCTAGCGGGGGGGTGGCCCAATGAGCAGTTCTTC. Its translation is CASSIAALAGGWPNEQFF.

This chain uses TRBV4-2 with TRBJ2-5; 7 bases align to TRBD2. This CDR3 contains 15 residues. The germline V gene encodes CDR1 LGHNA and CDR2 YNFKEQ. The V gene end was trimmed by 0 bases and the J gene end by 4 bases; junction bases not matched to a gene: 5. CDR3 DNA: TGTGCCAGCAGCCAAGAAGGGCCGGGGGGAGAGACCCAGTACTTC. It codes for CASSQEGPGGETQYF.

The CDR3 DNA follows: TGTGCCAGCAGCTTGTCAGGGTGGGATTCACCCCTCCACTTT. Its translation: CASSLSGWDSPLHF. The J gene is TRBJ1-6, the V gene TRBV13, with TRBD1 as a possible D gene (5 bases). The CDR3 runs to 14 residues. Germline V gene data show CDR1 as PRHDT and CDR2 as FYEKMQ (reference sequence). Trimming took 3 bases from V and 8 from J, leaving 11 bases between them.

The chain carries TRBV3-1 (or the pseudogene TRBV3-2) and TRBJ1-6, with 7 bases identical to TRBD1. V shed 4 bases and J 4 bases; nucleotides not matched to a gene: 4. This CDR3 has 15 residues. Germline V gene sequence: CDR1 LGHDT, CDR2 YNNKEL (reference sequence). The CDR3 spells CASSPNRGYNSPLHF. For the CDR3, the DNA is TGTGCCAGCAGCCCCAACAGGGGTTATAATTCACCCCTCCACTTT.

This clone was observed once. This CDR3 reads CASSPRGGNEQFF. The CDR3 nucleotides read TGTGCCAGCAGCCCCCGGGGCGGAAATGAGCAGTTCTTC. The chain is built from TRBV7-3 and TRBJ2-1; D might be TRBD1 or TRBD2, each matching 5 bases. The CDR3 extends over 13 amino acids. Deletions cut 5 bases from V and 7 bases from J, with 12 bases between. Germline CDR1 and CDR2: SGHTA and FQGTGA.

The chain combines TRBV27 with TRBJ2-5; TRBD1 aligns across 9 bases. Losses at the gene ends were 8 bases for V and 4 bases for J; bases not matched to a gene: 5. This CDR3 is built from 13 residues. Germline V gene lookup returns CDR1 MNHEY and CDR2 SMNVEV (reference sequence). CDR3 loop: CASRPQGAETQYF. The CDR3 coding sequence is TGTGCCAGCCGACCACAGGGGGCAGAGACCCAGTACTTC.

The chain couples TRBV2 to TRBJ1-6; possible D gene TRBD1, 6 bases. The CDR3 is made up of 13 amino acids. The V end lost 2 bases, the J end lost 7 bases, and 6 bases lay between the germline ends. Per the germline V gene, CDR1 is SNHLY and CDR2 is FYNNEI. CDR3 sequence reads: CASSEQGNSPLHF. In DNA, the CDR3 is TGTGCCAGCAGTGAACAGGGGAATTCACCCCTCCACTTT.

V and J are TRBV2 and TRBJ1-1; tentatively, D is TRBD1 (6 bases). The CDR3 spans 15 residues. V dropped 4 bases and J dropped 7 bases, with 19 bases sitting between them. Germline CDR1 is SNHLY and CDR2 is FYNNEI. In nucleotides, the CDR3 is TGTGCCAGCAGTGGTTCCCGGGGTGAGGGGGGTGAAGCTTTCTTT. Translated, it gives CASSGSRGEGGEAFF.

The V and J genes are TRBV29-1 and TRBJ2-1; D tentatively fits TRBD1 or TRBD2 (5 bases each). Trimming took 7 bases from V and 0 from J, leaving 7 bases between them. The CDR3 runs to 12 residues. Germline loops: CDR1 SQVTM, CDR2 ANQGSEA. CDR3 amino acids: CSAGTSYNEQFF. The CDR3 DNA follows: TGCAGCGCCGGGACCTCCTACAATGAGCAGTTCTTC.

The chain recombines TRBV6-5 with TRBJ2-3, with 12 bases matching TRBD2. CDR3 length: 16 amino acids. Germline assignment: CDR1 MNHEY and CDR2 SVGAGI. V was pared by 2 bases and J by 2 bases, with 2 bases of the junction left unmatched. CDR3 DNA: TGTGCCAGCAGTTACGGGACTAGCGGGCACACAGATACGCAGTATTTT. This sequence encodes CASSYGTSGHTDTQYF.

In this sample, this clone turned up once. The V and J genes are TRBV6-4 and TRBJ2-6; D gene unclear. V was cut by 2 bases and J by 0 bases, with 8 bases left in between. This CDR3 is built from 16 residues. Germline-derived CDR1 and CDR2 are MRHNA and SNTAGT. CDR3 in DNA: TGTGCCAGCAGTGACAGAGTAGACTCTGGGGCCAACGTCCTGACTTTC. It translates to CASSDRVDSGANVLTF.